The 20 T cell receptor beta chains below all came from one sample that was sequenced in a study of cytomegalovirus exposure and HLA in healthy donors. The repertoire was sequenced with immunoSEQ multiplex PCR; TCRdb's copy has only in-frame clones and lacks some. In the table there are fewer than 400,000 clones, 86% of which are singletons. Input material: PBMCs. The receptors originated from a woman aged 18-29 years in good health and CMV-seronegative.

The CDR3 protein is CASSPRGGNTEAFF. In DNA form, the CDR3 reads TGTGCCAGCAGCCCGCGTGGAGGGAACACTGAAGCTTTCTTT. V usage is TRBV9 and J usage is TRBJ1-1; D unresolved. Germline-derived CDR1 and CDR2 are SGDLS and YYNGEE. V was cut by 4 bases and J by 1 base, with 11 bases left in between. This CDR3 region has 14 residues.

The rearrangement joins TRBV15 to TRBJ1-5, with D uncertain. The CDR3 totals 13 residues. V lost 1 base to trimming and J lost 6 bases, with 7 bases between them. Per germline, CDR1 LNHNV and CDR2 YYDKDF (reference sequence). Here the CDR3 reads CATSRAIGQPQHF. CDR3 nucleotide sequence: TGTGCCACCAGCAGAGCAATCGGTCAGCCCCAGCATTTT.

The chain links TRBV2 to TRBJ2-7; 16 bases map to TRBD2. The junction had 5 bases not matched to a gene; V was cut back by 8 bases and J by 4 bases. CDR1 SNHLY and CDR2 FYNNEI come from the germline V gene. This CDR3 contains 15 residues. The CDR3 is CASGTSGRAKYEQYF. In DNA form, the CDR3 reads TGTGCCAGCGGGACTAGCGGGAGGGCCAAATACGAGCAGTACTTC.

This chain connects TRBV28 to TRBJ1-2; D gene unclear. Germline assignment: CDR1 MDHEN and CDR2 SYDVKM. V lost 11 bases and J lost 2, with 15 bases in between. The CDR3 runs 13 residues. CDR3 sequence reads: CAGSEDLNYGYTF. CDR3 in DNA: TGTGCCGGATCAGAGGATTTAAACTATGGCTACACCTTC.

This sequence joins TRBV6-6 and TRBJ2-1, with 7 bases identical to TRBD1. V lost 10 bases to trimming and J lost 0 bases; unmatched junction nucleotides: 6. Per germline, CDR1 MNHNY and CDR2 SVGAGI (reference sequence). The CDR3 spans 14 residues. CDR3 nucleotides: TGTGCCATCAAGACAGGGACCTCCTACAATGAGCAGTTCTTC. This encodes CAIKTGTSYNEQFF.

V and J are TRBV5-1 and TRBJ1-1; 9 nucleotides line up with TRBD1. This CDR3 contains 17 residues. CDR1 and CDR2 (germline): SGHRS, YFSETQ. V dropped 6 bases and J dropped 0; count of bases not matched to a gene: 12. The CDR3 reads CASKMGQGSYMNTEAFF. DNA of the CDR3: TGCGCCAGCAAGATGGGACAGGGCTCATACATGAACACTGAAGCTTTCTTT.

This clone has a single count. The chain joins TRBV29-1 to TRBJ2-1; 16 bases agree with TRBD2. With V trimmed by 1 base and J by 1 base, 7 bases remained unmatched. CDR3 length equals 19 residues. From germline, CDR1 is SQVTM and CDR2 ANQGSEA. For the CDR3, the DNA is TGCAGCGTTGAAGGTGGGGGACTAGCGGGAGGGCGTTCCTACAATGAGCAGTTCTTC. It codes for CSVEGGGLAGGRSYNEQFF.

The chain carries TRBV11-2 and TRBJ2-7; 7 nucleotides line up with TRBD1. Germline CDR1 is SGHAT and CDR2 is FQNNGV. There are 15 residues in the CDR3. After removal of 1 base from V and 4 bases from J, the junction contained 7 bases not matched to a gene. This CDR3 reads CASSLGRTGFYEQYF. Here the CDR3 DNA reads TGTGCCAGCAGCTTAGGACGGACAGGCTTTTACGAGCAGTACTTC.

V usage is TRBV28 and J usage is TRBJ2-7; 8 positions match TRBD1. The CDR3 is 13 residues long. With V trimmed by 8 bases and J by 3 bases, 6 bases remained unmatched. Germline V CDR1 and CDR2: MDHEN, SYDVKM. Written as DNA, the CDR3 is TGTGCCAGCGGATGGACAGGGCGCTACGAGCAGTACTTC. Its translation: CASGWTGRYEQYF.

The genes are TRBV11-1 and TRBJ1-1; no clear D. V gave up 2 bases and J gave up 5 bases, with 12 bases separating them. Germline loops: CDR1 SGHAT, CDR2 FQDESV (reference sequence). This CDR3 spans 14 amino acids. The CDR3 DNA sequence: TGTGCCAGCAGCTTAATCCTGCGAGGGACTGAAGCTTTCTTT. This translates into CASSLILRGTEAFF. Supplemented by reference TRBV11-1 and TRBJ1-1, the full variable domain reads EAEVAQSPRYKITEKSQAVAFWCDPISGHATLYWYRQILGQGPELLVQFQDESVVDDSQLPKDRFSAERLKGVDSTLKIQPAELGDSAMYLCASSLILRGTEAFFGQGTRLTVV.

The genes are TRBV7-3 and TRBJ2-1, with D possibly matching TRBD2 (5 bases). The V gene's germline CDR1 is SGHTA and CDR2 FQGTGA. V gave up 5 bases and J gave up 12 bases, with 17 bases separating them. The CDR3 extends over 13 amino acids. In DNA, the CDR3 is TGTGCCAGCAGCCAGAGTTACGGGAAATGGCAGTTCTTC. This encodes CASSQSYGKWQFF. Filled out from reference TRBV7-3 and TRBJ2-1, the complete variable domain reads GAGVSQTPSNKVTEKGKYVELRCDPISGHTALYWYRQSLGQGPEFLIYFQGTGAADDSGLPNDRFFAVRPEGSVSTLKIQRTERGDSAVYLCASSQSYGKWQFFGPGTRLTVL.

V is TRBV7-2 and J is TRBJ1-5, with D unresolved. Between the trimmed V and J ends, which lost 1 base and 2 bases, there was a span of 6 bases. The CDR3 is 14 amino acids. Germline values: CDR1 SGHTA, CDR2 FQGNSA. The DNA for the CDR3 is TGTGCCAGCAGCTTAGGACTGGGCAATCAGCCCCAGCATTTT. Translating gives CASSLGLGNQPQHF.

The table lists this clone with a count of one. V is TRBV7-3 and J is TRBJ2-5; 12 bases fit TRBD2. J lost 1 base, V lost 1 base, and 7 bases had no gene match. Looked up from germline, CDR1 is SGHTA and CDR2 is FQGTGA. The CDR3 totals 18 residues. The CDR3 spells CASSLRPLTSGSQETQYF. CDR3 nucleotides: TGTGCCAGCAGCTTAAGGCCCCTGACTAGCGGGAGCCAAGAGACCCAGTACTTC.

This clone was seen a few times. The chain is built from TRBV7-2 and TRBJ1-3; D not resolved. Trimming shortened V by 4 bases and J by 0 bases, and 13 bases separated the two germline ends. Looked up from germline, CDR1 is SGHTA and CDR2 is FQGNSA. This CDR3 contains 16 residues. CDR3 residues: CASSSNRQASGNTIYF. The CDR3 DNA reads as TGTGCCAGCAGCTCGAACAGACAAGCCTCTGGAAACACCATATATTTT.

J is TRBJ2-3 and V is TRBV27; 8 nucleotides agree with TRBD1. The germline V gene encodes CDR1 MNHEY and CDR2 SMNVEV (reference sequence). The CDR3 contains 17 residues. J lost 6 bases, V lost 2 bases, and 13 bases had no gene match. In DNA, the CDR3 is TGTGCCAGCAGTTTAGTGGGTCCCGGGACAGGACTGGATACGCAGTATTTT. Protein: CASSLVGPGTGLDTQYF.

The gene calls are TRBV7-2 and TRBJ2-7; tentatively, D is TRBD2 (6 bases). CDR3 length equals 15 residues. Per germline, CDR1 SGHTA and CDR2 FQGNSA. The V and J ends lost 2 bases and 2 bases respectively, with 13 bases between them. The CDR3 loop is CASSLSASVAYEQYF. CDR3 nucleotides: TGTGCCAGCAGCTTATCGGCTAGCGTTGCCTACGAGCAGTACTTC. Based on the CDR3 plus reference TRBV7-2 and TRBJ2-7, the full variable domain is GAGVSQSPSNKVTEKGKDVELRCDPISGHTALYWYRQSLGQGLEFLIYFQGNSAPDKSGLPSDRFSAERTGGSVSTLTIQRTQQEDSAVYLCASSLSASVAYEQYFGPGTRLTVT.

This clone was found once. The rearrangement joins TRBV4-1 to TRBJ2-2, with TRBD2 matching over 9 bases. The CDR3 is 17 residues long. Germline loops: CDR1 MGHRA, CDR2 YSYEKL. The V segment lost 2 bases and the J segment 7 bases; nucleotides outside the gene matches: 11. This CDR3 reads CASSQTTSGTWGGELFF. Here the CDR3 DNA reads TGCGCCAGCAGCCAAACGACTAGCGGAACATGGGGCGGGGAGCTGTTTTTT.

The chain carries TRBV2 and TRBJ1-4; 8 nucleotides line up with TRBD1. With V trimmed by 3 bases and J by 7 bases, 1 base remained unmatched. There are 13 residues in the CDR3. Germline lookup yields CDR1 SNHLY and CDR2 FYNNEI. CDR3 DNA: TGTGCCAGCAGTGACAGGGGGCCTGAAAAACTGTTTTTT. Translation gives CASSDRGPEKLFF.

The V call is TRBV5-1, the J call TRBJ1-5; TRBD1 agrees at 9 bases. The V gene's germline CDR1 is SGHRS and CDR2 YFSETQ. V was clipped by 0 bases and J by 6 bases; unmatched bases: 4. The CDR3 is 15 amino acids. For the CDR3, the DNA is TGCGCCAGCAGCTTGGGCGGGACAGGGATTCAGCCCCAGCATTTT. This gives the protein CASSLGGTGIQPQHF.

The chain couples TRBV18 to TRBJ1-5, with D tentatively TRBD1 (5 bases). V was pared by 6 bases and J by 7 bases, with 13 bases between. The CDR3 covers 13 residues. The V gene's germline CDR1 is KGHSH and CDR2 LQKENI. CDR3 residues: CASSSRGGQPQHF. As DNA, the CDR3 is TGTGCCAGCTCCTCTCGGGGGGGACAGCCCCAGCATTTT.